These 9 T cell receptor beta chains came from one sample sequenced in a study of shared clonotypes between healthy human individuals. Some clones are missing from TCRdb's copy, which holds only in-frame ones; the method was immunoSEQ multiplex PCR. The repertoire holds over 2,000,000 clones, with just under 95% as singletons. Naive CD8 isolation took CD45RO-negative cells positively selected for CCR7 and excluded terminally differentiated effector memory CD45RA+ cells. The sample comprised naive CD8+ T cells from PBMCs. The source is a man younger than 35 in good health. Some clones in this sample may be carry-over from other donors' samples.

In regard to this clone: At the DNA level, this CDR3 is encoded by other sequences in the same sample as well. The V gene is TRBV6-5, the J gene TRBJ2-1, with D perhaps matching TRBD1 (5 bases). Germline lookup yields CDR1 MNHEY and CDR2 SVGAGI. CDR3 length equals 13 residues. Between the trimmed V and J ends, which lost 2 bases and 5 bases, there was a span of 7 bases. The CDR3 sequence: CASSYQGNNEQFF. The CDR3 nucleotides read TGTGCCAGCAGTTACCAGGGTAACAATGAGCAGTTCTTC.

The V call is TRBV9, the J call TRBJ2-7; no definite D call. In germline, CDR1 is SGDLS, CDR2 YYNGEE. CDR3 size: 12 residues. V lost 0 bases, J lost 6 bases, and 7 bases lay in between. CDR3 nucleotides: TGTGCCAGCAGCGTAGCCGGGTTCGAGCAGTACTTC. Amino acid sequence: CASSVAGFEQYF.

This sequence joins TRBV19 and TRBJ2-3; D gene unclear. This CDR3 has 15 residues. Trimming shortened V by 3 bases and J by 8 bases, and 18 bases separated the two germline ends. The V gene's germline CDR1 is LNHDA and CDR2 SQIVND (reference sequence). CDR3 in DNA: TGTGCCAGTAGTATTCCTTCTTTAGGGCTGGGTACGCAGTATTTT. Translating gives CASSIPSLGLGTQYF.

The chain couples TRBV10-3 to TRBJ2-1; 12 bases agree with TRBD2. J lost 3 bases, V lost 3 bases, and 12 bases had no gene match. Per the germline V gene, CDR1 is ENHRY and CDR2 is SYGVKD. CDR3 length: 19 amino acids. DNA of the CDR3: TGTGCCATCAGTGACCTCCTCCCCACTAGCGGGAGGAGCTACAATGAGCAGTTCTTC. Protein sequence: CAISDLLPTSGRSYNEQFF.

The J gene is TRBJ2-5, the V gene TRBV7-3, with D possibly being TRBD2 (5 bases). Germline CDR1 and CDR2: SGHTA and FQGTGA. There are 17 residues in the CDR3. Trimming stripped 6 bases from V and 3 bases from J, with 23 bases between. The CDR3 DNA reads as TGTGCCAGCAGTCCCGCCGTGGACGGACGACTAAAAGAGACCCAGTACTTC. It yields the protein CASSPAVDGRLKETQYF.

The V call is TRBV5-1, the J call TRBJ2-7, with D perhaps TRBD1 (6 bases). V gave up 3 bases and J gave up 7 bases, with 14 bases separating them. Germline CDR1 is SGHRS and CDR2 is YFSETQ. This CDR3 is 13 amino acids long. The CDR3 DNA is TGCGCCAGCAGCTGGACAGAAAGCCTGGAGCAGTACTTC. Protein sequence: CASSWTESLEQYF.

J is TRBJ1-2 and V is TRBV4-1, with D perhaps TRBD1 (6 bases). CDR3 length: 16 residues. V lost 0 bases, J lost 5 bases, and 16 bases lay in between. The germline V gene has CDR1 MGHRA and CDR2 YSYEKL. The CDR3 DNA is TGCGCCAGCAGCCAAGATAACACAGGGCGATATTATGGCTACACCTTC. Translation: CASSQDNTGRYYGYTF.

This chain links TRBV7-9 with TRBJ1-5, with D tentatively TRBD1 (5 bases). Germline-derived CDR1 and CDR2 are SEHNR and FQNEAQ (reference sequence). CDR3 length: 18 residues. Trimming pared 5 bases from V and 7 bases from J, leaving 27 bases between. CDR3 protein: CASSPQTREAGQGQPQHF. Written as DNA, the CDR3 is TGTGCCAGCAGCCCCCAGACGCGGGAGGCAGGTCAGGGCCAGCCCCAGCATTTT.

As regards this clone: Other nucleotide sequences from this sample produce the same CDR3. The rearrangement links TRBV29-1 to TRBJ2-1, with TRBD2 matching over 15 bases. The CDR3 length is 14 residues. The J segment lost 10 bases and the V segment lost 3 bases, leaving 4 bases of the junction unmatched. Per the germline V gene, CDR1 is SQVTM and CDR2 is ANQGSEA. CDR3 sequence: CSVEGLAGGGEQFF. The CDR3 nucleotides read TGCAGCGTTGAGGGACTAGCGGGAGGAGGGGAGCAGTTCTTC.